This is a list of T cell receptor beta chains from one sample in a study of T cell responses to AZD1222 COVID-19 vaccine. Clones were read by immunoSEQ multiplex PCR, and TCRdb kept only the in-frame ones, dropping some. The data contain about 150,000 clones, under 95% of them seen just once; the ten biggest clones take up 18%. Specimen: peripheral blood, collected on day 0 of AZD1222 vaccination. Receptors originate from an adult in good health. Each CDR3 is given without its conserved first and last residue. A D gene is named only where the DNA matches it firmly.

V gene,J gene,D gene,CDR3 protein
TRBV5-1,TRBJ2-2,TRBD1,ASSAQGQGDTGELF
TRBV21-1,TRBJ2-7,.,ASSNPGTGAPGKGEQY
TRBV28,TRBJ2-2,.,ASRRQGYSGDNTGELF
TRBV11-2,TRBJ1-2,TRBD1,ASSPGQRPQGYT
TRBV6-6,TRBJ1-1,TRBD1,ASSRQGARTEAF
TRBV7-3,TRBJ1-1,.,ASSLSRVDTEAF
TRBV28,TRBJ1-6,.,ASRPGFWRDSPLH
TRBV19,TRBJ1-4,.,ASSKPGAEKLF
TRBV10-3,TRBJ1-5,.,AISDGQINQPQH
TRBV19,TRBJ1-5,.,ASSTPRQLGGISPQH
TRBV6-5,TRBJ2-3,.,ASRSTITDTQY
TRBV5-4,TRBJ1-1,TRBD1,ASTGGTEAF
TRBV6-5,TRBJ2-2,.,ASRGDYTGELF
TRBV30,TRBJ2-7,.,AWSVGTGPYEQY
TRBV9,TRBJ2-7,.,ASSGRGYEQY
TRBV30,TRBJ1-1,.,AWSVNMNTEAF
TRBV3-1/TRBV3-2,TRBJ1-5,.,ASSQGTQNQPQH
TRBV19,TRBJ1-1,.,ASTRGYTEAF
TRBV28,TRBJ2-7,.,ASSLRLLLREQY
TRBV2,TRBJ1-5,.,ASSYSSGPGANQPQH
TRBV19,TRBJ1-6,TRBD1,ASTSWDSQNSPLH
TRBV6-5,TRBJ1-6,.,ASKVSSYNSPLH
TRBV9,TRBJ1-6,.,ASSGTGQTAVEPSSYNSPLH
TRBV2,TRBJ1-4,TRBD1,ASRDGQGLNEKLF
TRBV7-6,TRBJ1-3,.,ASSLDKYSGNTIY
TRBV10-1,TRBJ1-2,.,ASSDTAPGRLNYGYT
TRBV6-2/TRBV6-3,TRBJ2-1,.,ASNPFAGEQF
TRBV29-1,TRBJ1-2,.,SVEKNRFNYGYT
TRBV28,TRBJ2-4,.,ASSLSARLAKNIQY
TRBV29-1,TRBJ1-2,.,SVEWAGGYT
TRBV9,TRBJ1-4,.,ASSVGAVATNEKLF
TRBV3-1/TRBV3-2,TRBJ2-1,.,ASSQLTGSNEQF
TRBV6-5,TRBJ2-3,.,ASGRVADTQY
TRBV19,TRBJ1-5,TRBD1,ASRRTGRVDNQPQH
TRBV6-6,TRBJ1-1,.,ASSHGRGRGNTEAF
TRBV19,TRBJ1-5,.,ASREGRIVNQPQH
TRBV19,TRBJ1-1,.,ASISYSSMNTEAF
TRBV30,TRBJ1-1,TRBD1,AWTRRTGGWDTEAF
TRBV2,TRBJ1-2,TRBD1,ASREGQDYGYT
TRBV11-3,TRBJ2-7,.,ASSLDRPGLAGYEQY
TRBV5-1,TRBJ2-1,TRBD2,ASSSGATSGGNEQF
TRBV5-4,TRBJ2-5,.,ASSLAVYQETQY